The following is a T cell receptor (beta chain) sequence with its context. What it binds is not known. There are 13 residues in the CDR3. Looked up from germline, CDR1 is LGHDT and CDR2 is YNNKEL (reference sequence). V was trimmed by 1 base and J by 2 bases, leaving 6 bases between them. This sample is part of a study of CD8 T cells in ankylosing spondylitis. Findings of the study overall: One TCR beta motif, made up of several highly homologous variants, appeared characteristic of ankylosing spondylitis blood. Past studies reported some motif variants in reactive arthritis synovial fluid and blood.

It was by quantitative 5'-RACE with molecular barcodes that TCR beta libraries were made. TCRdb analysed the 5' RACE reads with MiXCR anew, one entry per CDR3 protein. The data contain some 700,000 distinct CDR3 sequences, roughly 20% of them singletons. The chain joins TRBV3-1 to TRBJ2-7; unclear D gene. Sequenced sample: blood, either unsorted or a sorted T cell fraction (not recorded which). The receptor was derived from a male donor with ankylosing spondylitis. The CDR3: CASSQAITYEQYF. The CDR3 coding sequence is TGTGCCAGCAGCCAAGCAATTACCTACGAGCAGTACTTC.